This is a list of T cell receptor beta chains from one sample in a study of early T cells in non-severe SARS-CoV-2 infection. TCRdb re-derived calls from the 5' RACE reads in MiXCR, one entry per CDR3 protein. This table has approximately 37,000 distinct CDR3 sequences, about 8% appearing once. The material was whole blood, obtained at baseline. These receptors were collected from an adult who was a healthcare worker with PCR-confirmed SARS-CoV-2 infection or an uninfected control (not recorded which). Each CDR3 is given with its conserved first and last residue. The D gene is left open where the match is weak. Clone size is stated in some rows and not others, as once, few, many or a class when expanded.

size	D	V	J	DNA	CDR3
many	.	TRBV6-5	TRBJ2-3	TGTGCCAGCCGTCAAATTTATTCGAGCACAGATACGCAGTATTTT	CASRQIYSSTDTQYF
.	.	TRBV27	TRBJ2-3	TGTGCCAGCAGGAAGGGGGGTGCTATCACAGATACGCAGTATTTT	CASRKGGAITDTQYF
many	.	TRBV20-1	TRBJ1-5	TGCAGTGCTAGAGGGGAGCCGGCGAATCAGCCCCAGCATTTT	CSARGEPANQPQHF
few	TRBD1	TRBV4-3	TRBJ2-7	TGCGCCAGCAGCCATTCTTTGACAGGGGGCTACGAGCAGTACTTC	CASSHSLTGGYEQYF
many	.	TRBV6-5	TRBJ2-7	TGTGCCAGCAGTTACTCGTCAGGGAGCTACGAGCAGTACTTC	CASSYSSGSYEQYF
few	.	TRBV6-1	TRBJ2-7	TGTGCCAGCAGTGAAGGGGTCAGGGTCTACGAGCAGTACTTC	CASSEGVRVYEQYF
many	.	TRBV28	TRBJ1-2	TGTGCCTCCCGGCCGGGGGGAGTGCGAGGCTACACCTTC	CASRPGGVRGYTF
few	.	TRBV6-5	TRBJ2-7	TGTGCCAGCAGTTCCTTCGGGACCGGGAAGTACGAGCAGTACTTC	CASSSFGTGKYEQYF
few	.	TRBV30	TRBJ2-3	TGTGCCTGGAGCGGGGGGCGTGACACAGATACGCAGTATTTT	CAWSGGRDTDTQYF
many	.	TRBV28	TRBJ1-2	TGTGCCAGCAGTTTATACTATGGCTACACCTTC	CASSLYYGYTF
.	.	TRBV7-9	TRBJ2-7	TGTGCCAGCAGCTTAGAGGGGACAAGTCCCTACGAGCAGTACTTC	CASSLEGTSPYEQYF
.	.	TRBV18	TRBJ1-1	TGTGCCAGCTCACCACCAGCAGGGAACACTGAAGCTTTCTTT	CASSPPAGNTEAFF
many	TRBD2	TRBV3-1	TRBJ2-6	TGTGCCAGCAGCCCTCAGGGACTAGCCCTCGGGGCCAACGTCCTGACTTTC	CASSPQGLALGANVLTF
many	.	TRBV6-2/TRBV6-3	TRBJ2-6	TGTGCCAGCAGTTACCTGGCCTCTGGGGCCAACGTCCTGACTTTC	CASSYLASGANVLTF
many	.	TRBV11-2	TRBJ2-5	TGTGCCAGCAGCTTAGGGGACCCGAGACAAGAGACCCAGTACTTC	CASSLGDPRQETQYF
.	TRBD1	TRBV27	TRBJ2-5	TGTGCCAGCAGTGCTCAGGGGGCGACTATTGAGACCCAGTACTTC	CASSAQGATIETQYF
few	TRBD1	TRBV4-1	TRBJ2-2	TGCGCCAGCAGCCAAGAGGGGACAGGGAACACCGGGGAGCTGTTTTTT	CASSQEGTGNTGELFF
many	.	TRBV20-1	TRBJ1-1	TGCAGTGCTAGAGACGGGCCGGTGAACACTGAAGCTTTCTTT	CSARDGPVNTEAFF
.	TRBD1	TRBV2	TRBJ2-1	TGTGCCAGCAGGAAAAGGACAGGGGGGGTCTACAATGAGCAGTTCTTC	CASRKRTGGVYNEQFF
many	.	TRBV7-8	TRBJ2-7	TGTGCCAGCAGCACCCACCAAGGCCCGTCCTACGAGCAGTACTTC	CASSTHQGPSYEQYF
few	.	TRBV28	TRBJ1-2	TGTGCCAGCAGAACCGGAGCAACCTATGGCTACACCTTC	CASRTGATYGYTF
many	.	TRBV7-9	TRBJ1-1	TGTGCCAGCAGCTCGACCGGACCGCTGAACACTGAAGCTTTCTTT	CASSSTGPLNTEAFF
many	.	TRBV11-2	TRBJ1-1	TGTGCCAGCAGCTTAGGTGGCAGTTTCATGAACACTGAAGCTTTCTTT	CASSLGGSFMNTEAFF
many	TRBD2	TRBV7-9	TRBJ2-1	TGTGCCAGCAGCTTAGAGCGGGGGCCCTCCTACAATGAGCAGTTCTTC	CASSLERGPSYNEQFF
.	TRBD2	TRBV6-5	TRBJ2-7	TGTGCCAGCAGTCCCGGGGGGTCGCGCGAGCAGTACTTC	CASSPGGSREQYF
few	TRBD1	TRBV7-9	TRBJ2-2	TGTGCCAGCAGCTTTGGACCCGGGACAGGGGAAACCGGGGAGCTGTTTTTT	CASSFGPGTGETGELFF
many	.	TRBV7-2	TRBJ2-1	TGTGCCAGCAGCCGGTTAGCGAGGAACAATGAGCAGTTCTTC	CASSRLARNNEQFF
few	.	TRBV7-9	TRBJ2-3	TGTGCCAGCAGCTTAGTATATGGGGTGGCAGATACGCAGTATTTT	CASSLVYGVADTQYF
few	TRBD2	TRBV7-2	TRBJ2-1	TGTGCCAGCAGCTCACAGGGACTAGTACGGGGCAATGAGCAGTTCTTC	CASSSQGLVRGNEQFF
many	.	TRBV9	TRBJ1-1	TGTGCCAGCAGCGCCAGCATGAACACTGAAGCTTTCTTT	CASSASMNTEAFF
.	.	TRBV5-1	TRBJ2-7	TGCGCCACCGGATCAGGGTTTACCCACGAGCAGTACTTC	CATGSGFTHEQYF
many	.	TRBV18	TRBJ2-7	TGTGCCAGCTCACCACCCTCCGGACGGGTCCCTTGTTTC	CASSPPSGRVPCF
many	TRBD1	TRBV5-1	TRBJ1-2	TGCGCCAGCAGCACCGGGACAGGGGGTGGTGGCTACACCTTC	CASSTGTGGGGYTF
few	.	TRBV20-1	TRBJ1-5	TGCAGTGCTAGAGAACCCCCCGGCGCCGCCGGGATGCCATATGGCAATCAGCCCCAGCATTTT	CSAREPPGAAGMPYGNQPQHF
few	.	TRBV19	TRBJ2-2	TGTGCCAGTAGGGCGGGACGGATCGGCGCGAGCACCGGGGAGCTGTTTTTT	CASRAGRIGASTGELFF
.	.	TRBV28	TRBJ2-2	TGTGCCAGCAGTTTGGTGAGAAATACCGGGGAGCTGTTTTTT	CASSLVRNTGELFF
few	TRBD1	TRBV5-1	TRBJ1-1	TGCGCCAGCAGCTCTGGACAGGGTCACACTGAAGCTTTCTTT	CASSSGQGHTEAFF
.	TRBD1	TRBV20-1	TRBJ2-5	TGCAGTGCTATCGAGGACAGGGGCTGGGAGACCCAGTACTTC	CSAIEDRGWETQYF
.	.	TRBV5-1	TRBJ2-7	TGCGCCAGCAGCCGCTTAGGGGGTAACGAGCAGTACTTC	CASSRLGGNEQYF
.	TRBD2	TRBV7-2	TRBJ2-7	TGTGCCAGCAGCTTAGAGGCGGGGGACGAGCAGTACTTC	CASSLEAGDEQYF
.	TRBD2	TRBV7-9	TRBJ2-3	TGTGCCAGCAGCGAGGGGCTAGCGGAGGGAAATACGCAGTATTTT	CASSEGLAEGNTQYF